This T cell receptor beta chain was captured in a study of vaccination effects on CD4 cells after COVID-19. Study-level background: A couple of convalescent patients gave samples 16 days and one week before vaccination.

The germline V gene has CDR1 SGHDT and CDR2 YYEEEE. This CDR3 comprises 11 residues. The ends were cut back, 4 bases at V and 6 bases at J, with 7 bases in the middle. In this sample, this clone turned up once. What it binds is not known. Libraries were prepared by immunoSEQ multiplex PCR; TCRdb keeps only in-frame clonotypes and omits some of them. Here the sample spans tens of thousands of clones, 75% to 85% being singletons. With the ViraFEST assay, the study expanded antigen-specific CD4+ T cells using viral peptide pools, then sequenced them. Subsequent to ten to eleven days of culture, CD4+ T cells were isolated. This individual tested PCR-positive for SARS-CoV-2 infection between March and December 2020. Findings and limits, study-wide: Clones from infection and from vaccination both contracted markedly late after vaccination.

J is TRBJ1-1 and V is TRBV5-6; D remains unclear. The material was CD4+ T cells from PBMCs cultured with HIV peptides, obtained before COVID-19 vaccination. Indicated subset: HIV-1 Nef peptide pool negative control/reference culture. This receptor was identified in a human donor who had a prior SARS-CoV-2 infection. The CDR3 DNA is TGTGCCAGCAGCGAGGGAGCTGAAGCTTTCTTT. Protein: CASSEGAEAFF.